The rows below give T cell receptor beta chains drawn from one sample of a study of neurological immune-mediated disorders. Via MiXCR, TCRdb re-called the 5' RACE reads, giving one row per CDR3 protein. Of approximately 36,000 distinct CDR3 sequences in the sample, more than 3% were seen once. Sequenced material: PBMCs. The origin of the receptors is a woman aged 60-75 years with multiple sclerosis. Both conserved end residues are part of each CDR3. Fields, in order: J gene, D gene, clone size, V gene, CDR3 protein, CDR3 DNA. The D gene is left open where the match is weak. Sizes are listed as how often the clone was seen (once, few, many) or a class if it is expanded.

TRBJ2-1 | TRBD1 | many | TRBV6-5 | CATSPGTGSFF | TGTGCCACTTCACCCGGGACAGGGAGTTTCTTC
TRBJ2-3 | . | many | TRBV7-6 | CASSPGVYGGAADTQYF | TGTGCCAGCAGCCCCGGGGTATATGGCGGGGCGGCAGATACGCAGTATTTT
TRBJ1-6 | . | many | TRBV4-1 | CASTNSEQPYNSPLHF | TGCGCCAGCACCAATAGCGAGCAGCCTTATAATTCACCCCTCCACTTT
TRBJ1-5 | . | few | TRBV6-6 | CASSRGPGPQHF | TGTGCCAGCAGTCGGGGCCCGGGGCCCCAGCATTTT
TRBJ2-7 | . | many | TRBV18 | CASSPYAGAPYEQYF | TGTGCCAGCTCACCGTATGCCGGGGCCCCCTACGAGCAGTACTTC
TRBJ2-7 | . | many | TRBV12-3/TRBV12-4 | CASLKALGGEQYF | TGTGCCAGCCTCAAGGCCTTGGGTGGCGAGCAGTACTTC
TRBJ2-2 | . | medium-sized | TRBV4-1 | CASSQARNTNTGELFF | TGCGCCAGCAGCCAAGCGAGAAATACGAACACCGGGGAGCTGTTTTTT
TRBJ2-3 | TRBD2 | many | TRBV5-1 | CASSLVEAGGDTQYF | TGCGCCAGCAGCTTGGTGGAAGCGGGGGGAGATACGCAGTATTTT
TRBJ1-1 | . | many | TRBV5-1 | CASSTAGGGVTWTEAFF | TGCGCCAGCAGCACAGCCGGGGGCGGGGTAACCTGGACTGAAGCTTTCTTT
TRBJ2-1 | . | many | TRBV5-1 | CASSLGTSYNEQFF | TGCGCCAGCAGCTTGGGGACCTCCTACAATGAGCAGTTCTTC
TRBJ1-5 | . | many | TRBV18 | CASSLQTGEQPQHF | TGTGCCAGCTCCCTACAAACGGGGGAGCAGCCCCAGCATTTT
TRBJ2-1 | TRBD1 | medium-sized | TRBV24-1 | CATSEPGTGSGYNEQFF | TGTGCCACCAGTGAGCCCGGGACAGGGTCAGGGTACAATGAGCAGTTCTTC
TRBJ2-5 | . | many | TRBV5-4 | CASSLAPETQYF | TGTGCCAGCAGCTTGGCCCCGGAGACCCAGTACTTC
TRBJ2-1 | TRBD1 | many | TRBV12-3/TRBV12-4 | CASTPVQGFYNEQFF | TGTGCCAGCACCCCAGTACAGGGGTTTTACAATGAGCAGTTCTTC
TRBJ1-3 | TRBD1 | many | TRBV20-1 | CSARQGASGNTIYF | TGCAGTGCAAGACAGGGGGCGTCGGGAAACACCATATATTTT